These T cell receptor beta chains were read from a single sample in a study of shared clonotypes between healthy human individuals. Assay: immunoSEQ multiplex PCR; the TCRdb copy retains only in-frame clones and omits some. The table has over 2 million clones, over 85% seen once. Sequenced sample: naive CD4+ T cells sorted from blood. The receptors here all came from a man aged 18-30 years in good health. CDR3s include the opening cysteine and the closing phenylalanine or tryptophan. Each record gives: clone size, J gene, V gene, D gene, CDR3 DNA, CDR3 protein. A D gene is named only where the DNA matches it firmly. The listing skips clone size in some rows; elsewhere it reads once, few, many or a size class.

clone size: .
J gene: TRBJ2-1
V gene: TRBV5-1
D gene: TRBD2
CDR3 DNA: TGCGCCAGCAGCTTGGAGACTAGCGGACAAAATGAGCAGTTCTTC
CDR3 protein: CASSLETSGQNEQFF

clone size: .
J gene: TRBJ2-3
V gene: TRBV18
D gene: .
CDR3 DNA: TGTGCCAGCTCGGCCGATGTAGATACGCAGTATTTT
CDR3 protein: CASSADVDTQYF

clone size: .
J gene: TRBJ2-7
V gene: TRBV29-1
D gene: .
CDR3 DNA: TGCAGCGTTGCCCAAACCGAAGGGAACGAGCAGTACTTC
CDR3 protein: CSVAQTEGNEQYF

clone size: .
J gene: TRBJ1-2
V gene: TRBV7-9
D gene: TRBD1
CDR3 DNA: TGTGCCAGCGACCTCGGGACAGGGAACTATGGCTACACCTTC
CDR3 protein: CASDLGTGNYGYTF

clone size: .
J gene: TRBJ1-6
V gene: TRBV30
D gene: .
CDR3 DNA: TGTGCCTGGAGGGGGGACGAGGGGCAGGGCTCACCCCTCCACTTT
CDR3 protein: CAWRGDEGQGSPLHF

clone size: .
J gene: TRBJ1-5
V gene: TRBV7-2
D gene: .
CDR3 DNA: TGTGCCAGCAGCTTCGGATTGGGGCAGGGGCGCGAAGGTCAGCCCCAGCATTTT
CDR3 protein: CASSFGLGQGREGQPQHF

clone size: .
J gene: TRBJ2-4
V gene: TRBV27
D gene: .
CDR3 DNA: TGTGCCAGCAGTGGGGTCCTTAGAGACATTCAGTACTTC
CDR3 protein: CASSGVLRDIQYF

clone size: .
J gene: TRBJ2-5
V gene: TRBV29-1
D gene: .
CDR3 DNA: TGCAGCGTTGTAGAAGGGGGAGAGACCCAGTACTTC
CDR3 protein: CSVVEGGETQYF

clone size: .
J gene: TRBJ2-1
V gene: TRBV30
D gene: .
CDR3 DNA: TGTGCCTGGAAGCCCTGGGGCCAGGGGTGGTCGGGGGAGCAGTTCTTC
CDR3 protein: CAWKPWGQGWSGEQFF

clone size: .
J gene: TRBJ2-7
V gene: TRBV25-1
D gene: .
CDR3 DNA: TGTGCCAGCAGCGGAATAGGGAGGTTCTACGAGCAGTACTTC
CDR3 protein: CASSGIGRFYEQYF

clone size: .
J gene: TRBJ2-3
V gene: TRBV4-1
D gene: .
CDR3 DNA: TGCGCCAGCAGCCAAGCTGAGACGACGGGGGCAGATACGCAGTATTTT
CDR3 protein: CASSQAETTGADTQYF

clone size: .
J gene: TRBJ1-1
V gene: TRBV5-1
D gene: .
CDR3 DNA: TGCGCCAGCAGCTCCAACCCGGATTCAGGGTCACTAGAAGCTTTCTTT
CDR3 protein: CASSSNPDSGSLEAFF

clone size: .
J gene: TRBJ2-5
V gene: TRBV2
D gene: TRBD1
CDR3 DNA: TGTGCCAGCGGGGAACAGGGGGCCTCGAAAGAGACCCAGTACTTC
CDR3 protein: CASGEQGASKETQYF

clone size: .
J gene: TRBJ2-1
V gene: TRBV5-1
D gene: .
CDR3 DNA: TGCGCCAGCAGCTTGGGATTTTCGGCAGGGGTCATCTACAATGAGCAGTTCTTC
CDR3 protein: CASSLGFSAGVIYNEQFF

clone size: .
J gene: TRBJ1-2
V gene: TRBV6-5
D gene: .
CDR3 DNA: TGTGCCAGCAGTTACCAGGCCGGGGGCTATGGCTACACCTTC
CDR3 protein: CASSYQAGGYGYTF

clone size: once
J gene: TRBJ2-7
V gene: TRBV5-1
D gene: .
CDR3 DNA: TGCGCCAGCCGGATTGACAGGCTCTACGAGCAGTACTTC
CDR3 protein: CASRIDRLYEQYF

clone size: .
J gene: TRBJ2-4
V gene: TRBV4-3
D gene: TRBD2
CDR3 DNA: TGCGCCAGCAGCCAAGATAGGACTAGCGGGATGGTTGGCAAAAACATTCAGTACTTC
CDR3 protein: CASSQDRTSGMVGKNIQYF

clone size: .
J gene: TRBJ1-6
V gene: TRBV7-2
D gene: .
CDR3 DNA: TGTGCCAGCAGCCCCCCAGACGGAAATAATTCACCCCTCCACTTT
CDR3 protein: CASSPPDGNNSPLHF

clone size: .
J gene: TRBJ2-1
V gene: TRBV14
D gene: .
CDR3 DNA: TGTGCCAGCAGCCAAGTTTTTAGCTCCTACAATGAGCAGTTCTTC
CDR3 protein: CASSQVFSSYNEQFF

clone size: .
J gene: TRBJ1-4
V gene: TRBV29-1
D gene: .
CDR3 DNA: TGCAGCGTTGAAGGGACCGACGTTGAAAAACTGTTTTTT
CDR3 protein: CSVEGTDVEKLFF

clone size: .
J gene: TRBJ2-7
V gene: TRBV19
D gene: .
CDR3 DNA: TGTGCCAGTAGTGGGAGGACCTACGAGCAGTACTTC
CDR3 protein: CASSGRTYEQYF

clone size: .
J gene: TRBJ1-4
V gene: TRBV28
D gene: .
CDR3 DNA: TGTGCCAGCAGTTCCGGGACGGAGAATGAAAAACTGTTTTTT
CDR3 protein: CASSSGTENEKLFF

clone size: .
J gene: TRBJ2-2
V gene: TRBV5-1
D gene: .
CDR3 DNA: TGCGCCAGCAGCTTGGCACTAGCAGGGAACACCGGGGAGCTGTTTTTT
CDR3 protein: CASSLALAGNTGELFF

clone size: .
J gene: TRBJ2-7
V gene: TRBV10-2
D gene: .
CDR3 DNA: TGCGCCAGCAGTGAGTTCGACGAGCAGTACTTC
CDR3 protein: CASSEFDEQYF

clone size: .
J gene: TRBJ2-7
V gene: TRBV6-5
D gene: .
CDR3 DNA: TGTGCCAGCAGTCAAAAAACTGTATCCTACGAGCAGTACTTC
CDR3 protein: CASSQKTVSYEQYF

clone size: .
J gene: TRBJ1-6
V gene: TRBV16
D gene: .
CDR3 DNA: TGTGCCAGCAGCCAATCGCTGACAGTCTATAATTCACCCCTCCACTTT
CDR3 protein: CASSQSLTVYNSPLHF

clone size: .
J gene: TRBJ1-2
V gene: TRBV10-1
D gene: TRBD1
CDR3 DNA: TGCGCCAGCAGTGAATCCAGGGGGTCAGGAGGCTACACCTTC
CDR3 protein: CASSESRGSGGYTF

clone size: .
J gene: TRBJ2-4
V gene: TRBV5-1
D gene: TRBD2
CDR3 DNA: TGCGCCAGCAGCCCGGGACTAGCGGGAGTCAACATTCAGTACTTC
CDR3 protein: CASSPGLAGVNIQYF

clone size: .
J gene: TRBJ2-1
V gene: TRBV11-2
D gene: .
CDR3 DNA: TGTGCCAGCAGCTTAGTTCGCGGAGGGAGTAAGTACAATGAGCAGTTCTTC
CDR3 protein: CASSLVRGGSKYNEQFF

clone size: .
J gene: TRBJ1-1
V gene: TRBV6-6
D gene: .
CDR3 DNA: TGTGCCAGCAGTGGGGACACTGAAGCTTTCTTT
CDR3 protein: CASSGDTEAFF

clone size: .
J gene: TRBJ2-3
V gene: TRBV5-8
D gene: .
CDR3 DNA: TGTGCCAGCAGCTTGGGCAGCCTAAAGGGCACAGATACGCAGTATTTT
CDR3 protein: CASSLGSLKGTDTQYF

clone size: .
J gene: TRBJ2-6
V gene: TRBV4-3
D gene: .
CDR3 DNA: TGCGCCAGCAGCAACGGACTAGGGGGCCCTGGGGCCAACGTCCTGACTTTC
CDR3 protein: CASSNGLGGPGANVLTF

clone size: once
J gene: TRBJ2-1
V gene: TRBV5-1
D gene: TRBD1
CDR3 DNA: TGCGCCAGCAGCTTGTGGGGGCGGGACAGGGGCGACAATGAGCAGTTCTTC
CDR3 protein: CASSLWGRDRGDNEQFF

clone size: .
J gene: TRBJ2-7
V gene: TRBV6-6
D gene: TRBD2
CDR3 DNA: TGTGCCAGCAGAGGTGACGGGGGGTACTCCTACGAGCAGTACTTC
CDR3 protein: CASRGDGGYSYEQYF

clone size: .
J gene: TRBJ2-7
V gene: TRBV7-2
D gene: TRBD2
CDR3 DNA: TGTGCCAGCAGCTCTTCGACTAGCGGGGGCCGATACGAGCAGTACTTC
CDR3 protein: CASSSSTSGGRYEQYF

clone size: .
J gene: TRBJ2-1
V gene: TRBV7-2
D gene: TRBD2
CDR3 DNA: TGTGCCAGCAGCCCCAAACTAGCGGGAGGCCGGGATGAGCAGTTCTTC
CDR3 protein: CASSPKLAGGRDEQFF

clone size: many
J gene: TRBJ1-1
V gene: TRBV30
D gene: .
CDR3 DNA: TGTGCCTGGAGTGGGAGGACTGAAGCTTTCTTT
CDR3 protein: CAWSGRTEAFF

clone size: .
J gene: TRBJ2-1
V gene: TRBV29-1
D gene: TRBD2
CDR3 DNA: TGCAGCGCCCTACTAGCGGTCATGAACAATGAGCAGTTCTTC
CDR3 protein: CSALLAVMNNEQFF

clone size: .
J gene: TRBJ2-7
V gene: TRBV6-6
D gene: TRBD1
CDR3 DNA: TGTGCCAGCAGTCCCCTTCGGGACAGGGAGAACGAGCAGTACTTC
CDR3 protein: CASSPLRDRENEQYF

clone size: .
J gene: TRBJ2-4
V gene: TRBV2
D gene: .
CDR3 DNA: TGTGCCAGCAGTGACCGGTCAGGGGTAAACATTCAGTACTTC
CDR3 protein: CASSDRSGVNIQYF

clone size: .
J gene: TRBJ1-1
V gene: TRBV9
D gene: .
CDR3 DNA: TGTGCCAGCAGCGTAGATCAAAACCGCCTGGCGGCTTTCTTT
CDR3 protein: CASSVDQNRLAAFF

clone size: .
J gene: TRBJ2-1
V gene: TRBV11-2
D gene: .
CDR3 DNA: TGTGCCAGCAGCTTAGTCCCAATCCCCTACAATGAGCAGTTCTTC
CDR3 protein: CASSLVPIPYNEQFF

clone size: .
J gene: TRBJ2-7
V gene: TRBV2
D gene: .
CDR3 DNA: TGTGCCAGCAGCCGGGGTGCAGGGGCGGGCGAGCAGTACTTC
CDR3 protein: CASSRGAGAGEQYF

clone size: once
J gene: TRBJ2-3
V gene: TRBV5-4
D gene: .
CDR3 DNA: TGTGCCAGCAGCTACGACTCCGGGACTCGAGATACGCAGTATTTT
CDR3 protein: CASSYDSGTRDTQYF

clone size: .
J gene: TRBJ2-1
V gene: TRBV10-3
D gene: TRBD1
CDR3 DNA: TGTGCCATCAGTGAGGGACAGGTTTATGAGCAGTTCTTC
CDR3 protein: CAISEGQVYEQFF

clone size: once
J gene: TRBJ2-3
V gene: TRBV6-1
D gene: TRBD1
CDR3 DNA: TGTGCCAGCAGCGGACAGGGGAGCGGCACAGATACGCAGTATTTT
CDR3 protein: CASSGQGSGTDTQYF

clone size: .
J gene: TRBJ2-5
V gene: TRBV7-2
D gene: .
CDR3 DNA: TGTGCCAGCAGCTTCACAGGGTCTATGGGAGAGACCCAGTACTTC
CDR3 protein: CASSFTGSMGETQYF

clone size: .
J gene: TRBJ2-3
V gene: TRBV11-2
D gene: .
CDR3 DNA: TGTGCCAGCAGCTTAGGCGGTACAGATACGCAGTATTTT
CDR3 protein: CASSLGGTDTQYF

clone size: .
J gene: TRBJ2-2
V gene: TRBV29-1
D gene: .
CDR3 DNA: TGCAGCGTTGTTAGGGACACCTCGATCACCGGGGAGCTGTTTTTT
CDR3 protein: CSVVRDTSITGELFF

clone size: .
J gene: TRBJ2-2
V gene: TRBV29-1
D gene: TRBD1
CDR3 DNA: TGCAGCGCTTCCCCCCGGACAGGGAACACCGGGGAGCTGTTTTTT
CDR3 protein: CSASPRTGNTGELFF

clone size: .
J gene: TRBJ2-7
V gene: TRBV2
D gene: .
CDR3 DNA: TGTGCCAGCAGTGACAGTCCAAGGAGCTCCTACGAGCAGTACTTC
CDR3 protein: CASSDSPRSSYEQYF

clone size: .
J gene: TRBJ2-1
V gene: TRBV7-9
D gene: TRBD2
CDR3 DNA: TGTGCCAGCAGGTTAGCGGGCCCGGTTTCCCAAACCAGGAATGAGCAGTTCTTC
CDR3 protein: CASRLAGPVSQTRNEQFF

clone size: .
J gene: TRBJ1-3
V gene: TRBV6-1
D gene: .
CDR3 DNA: TGTGCCAGCAGGCCGGGACATAGCTCTGGAAACACCATATATTTT
CDR3 protein: CASRPGHSSGNTIYF

clone size: few
J gene: TRBJ1-2
V gene: TRBV7-9
D gene: .
CDR3 DNA: TGTGCCAGCAGCTTAGCGACACTCAACGGAGGCTACACCTTC
CDR3 protein: CASSLATLNGGYTF